A selection of T cell receptor beta chains follows, all from one sample in a study of long-term antiretroviral therapy in people with HIV. Sequenced by immunoSEQ multiplex PCR; TCRdb stores in-frame clones only, minus some. Altogether 25,000 to 35,000 clones are present, more than 80% being singletons, with the ten largest covering roughly 4%. This material consisted of unsorted PBMCs, taken roughly 5 years after starting antiretroviral therapy. These receptors originate from a woman aged 40-49 years with HIV. Both conserved end residues are part of each CDR3. D genes are given only for firm matches. For some rows the clone size is stated as once, few or many, or as a class when expanded; others skip it.

len: 15
d_gene: .
abundance: .
j_gene: TRBJ1-1
v_gene: TRBV7-9
CDR3aa: CASSTPGPLNTEAFF
CDR3nt: TGTGCCAGCAGCACCCCGGGGCCATTGAACACTGAAGCTTTCTTT

len: 16
d_gene: TRBD2
abundance: .
j_gene: TRBJ2-3
v_gene: TRBV19
CDR3aa: CASSKLGTSGTDTQYF
CDR3nt: TGTGCCAGTAGTAAGCTTGGGACTAGCGGCACAGATACGCAGTATTTT

len: 14
d_gene: TRBD1
abundance: .
j_gene: TRBJ1-6
v_gene: TRBV4-1
CDR3aa: CASSQPGTGTPLHF
CDR3nt: TGCGCCAGCAGCCAACCCGGGACAGGGACACCCCTCCACTTT

len: 17
d_gene: .
abundance: .
j_gene: TRBJ2-7
v_gene: TRBV10-3
CDR3aa: CAISEELTGPWAYEQYF
CDR3nt: TGTGCCATCAGTGAGGAGCTCACGGGGCCCTGGGCCTACGAGCAGTACTTC

len: 14
d_gene: TRBD1
abundance: .
j_gene: TRBJ1-2
v_gene: TRBV5-1
CDR3aa: CASSQDRGSYGYTF
CDR3nt: TGCGCCAGCAGCCAGGACAGGGGGAGCTATGGCTACACCTTC

len: 17
d_gene: TRBD1
abundance: .
j_gene: TRBJ1-1
v_gene: TRBV5-1
CDR3aa: CASSQTTRDRGQVEAFF
CDR3nt: TGCGCCAGCAGCCAAACCACTCGGGACAGGGGGCAAGTCGAGGCTTTCTTT

len: 14
d_gene: TRBD1
abundance: .
j_gene: TRBJ2-7
v_gene: TRBV27
CDR3aa: CASSLFGDSYEQYF
CDR3nt: TGTGCCAGCAGTTTATTCGGGGACAGCTACGAGCAGTACTTC

len: 14
d_gene: .
abundance: .
j_gene: TRBJ1-1
v_gene: TRBV5-8
CDR3aa: CASSLEGWLTEAFF
CDR3nt: TGTGCCAGCAGCTTAGAAGGGTGGTTAACTGAAGCTTTCTTT

len: 15
d_gene: TRBD1
abundance: .
j_gene: TRBJ1-6
v_gene: TRBV7-8
CDR3aa: CASSSLTGGNSPLHF
CDR3nt: TGTGCCAGCAGCTCGCTGACAGGGGGGAATTCACCCCTCCACTTT

len: 12
d_gene: .
abundance: once
j_gene: TRBJ1-2
v_gene: TRBV30
CDR3aa: CALALGGSGYTF
CDR3nt: TGTGCCTTAGCCTTGGGGGGGAGTGGCTACACCTTC

len: 14
d_gene: TRBD1
abundance: .
j_gene: TRBJ2-3
v_gene: TRBV5-8
CDR3aa: CASSAQGASDTQYF
CDR3nt: TGTGCCAGCAGCGCCCAGGGGGCGTCAGATACGCAGTATTTT

len: 14
d_gene: .
abundance: .
j_gene: TRBJ1-5
v_gene: TRBV10-1
CDR3aa: CASSESGSNQPQHF
CDR3nt: TGCGCCAGCAGTGAGTCGGGAAGCAATCAGCCCCAGCATTTT

len: 17
d_gene: .
abundance: .
j_gene: TRBJ1-5
v_gene: TRBV19
CDR3aa: CASSPYREPTSSLPQHF
CDR3nt: TGTGCCAGTAGTCCGTACAGGGAGCCAACTTCATCGTTGCCCCAGCATTTT

len: 14
d_gene: .
abundance: .
j_gene: TRBJ2-1
v_gene: TRBV10-2
CDR3aa: CASSEPAGGNEQFF
CDR3nt: TGCGCCAGCAGTGAGCCCGCTGGCGGCAATGAGCAGTTCTTC

len: 14
d_gene: TRBD1
abundance: .
j_gene: TRBJ2-1
v_gene: TRBV19
CDR3aa: CASSVRGLGNEQFF
CDR3nt: TGTGCCAGTAGTGTCAGGGGGCTCGGGAATGAGCAGTTCTTC

len: 14
d_gene: TRBD1
abundance: .
j_gene: TRBJ1-2
v_gene: TRBV5-1
CDR3aa: CASSKTGSDYGYTF
CDR3nt: TGCGCCAGCAGCAAGACAGGGTCCGACTATGGCTACACCTTC

len: 13
d_gene: TRBD1
abundance: .
j_gene: TRBJ2-7
v_gene: TRBV6-6
CDR3aa: CASGQGRGHEQYF
CDR3nt: TGTGCCAGCGGACAGGGAAGGGGCCACGAGCAGTACTTC

len: 17
d_gene: .
abundance: .
j_gene: TRBJ2-3
v_gene: TRBV12-2
CDR3aa: CASRYRFLAGKHATQYF
CDR3nt: TGTGCAAGTCGCTACCGGTTTCTAGCGGGGAAGCACGCTACGCAGTATTTT

len: 13
d_gene: TRBD2
abundance: .
j_gene: TRBJ2-1
v_gene: TRBV29-1
CDR3aa: CSVPLAAGNEQFF
CDR3nt: TGCAGCGTTCCACTAGCGGCAGGAAATGAGCAGTTCTTC

len: 15
d_gene: .
abundance: .
j_gene: TRBJ2-3
v_gene: TRBV27
CDR3aa: CASSPSGWETDTQYF
CDR3nt: TGTGCCAGCAGCCCGAGCGGGTGGGAGACAGATACGCAGTATTTT

len: 15
d_gene: .
abundance: .
j_gene: TRBJ2-7
v_gene: TRBV5-1
CDR3aa: CASSLVDPYSYEQYF
CDR3nt: TGCGCCAGCAGCTTGGTAGACCCCTACTCCTACGAGCAGTACTTC

len: 16
d_gene: .
abundance: .
j_gene: TRBJ1-3
v_gene: TRBV4-2
CDR3aa: CASSQDLSSSGNTIYF
CDR3nt: TGTGCCAGCAGCCAAGACCTTAGTTCCTCTGGAAACACCATATATTTT

len: 14
d_gene: .
abundance: .
j_gene: TRBJ2-5
v_gene: TRBV11-2
CDR3aa: CASSLVDSKETQYF
CDR3nt: TGTGCCAGCAGCTTAGTCGACAGTAAAGAGACCCAGTACTTC

len: 13
d_gene: .
abundance: .
j_gene: TRBJ1-1
v_gene: TRBV6-1
CDR3aa: CASSIRDGTEAFF
CDR3nt: TGTGCCAGCAGCATCAGGGATGGCACTGAAGCTTTCTTT